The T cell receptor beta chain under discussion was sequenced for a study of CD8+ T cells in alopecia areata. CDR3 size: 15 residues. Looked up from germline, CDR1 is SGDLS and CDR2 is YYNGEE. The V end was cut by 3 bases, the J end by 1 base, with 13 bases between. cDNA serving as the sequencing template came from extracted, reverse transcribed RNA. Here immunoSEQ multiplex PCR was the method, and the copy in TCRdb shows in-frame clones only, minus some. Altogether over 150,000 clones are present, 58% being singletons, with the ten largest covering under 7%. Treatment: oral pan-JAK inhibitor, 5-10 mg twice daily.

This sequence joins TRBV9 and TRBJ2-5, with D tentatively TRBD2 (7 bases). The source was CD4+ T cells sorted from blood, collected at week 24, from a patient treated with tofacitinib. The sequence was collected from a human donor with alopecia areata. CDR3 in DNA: TGTGCCAGCAGCGCTTATAGGGGGGGCCAAGAGACCCAGTACTTC. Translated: CASSAYRGGQETQYF.